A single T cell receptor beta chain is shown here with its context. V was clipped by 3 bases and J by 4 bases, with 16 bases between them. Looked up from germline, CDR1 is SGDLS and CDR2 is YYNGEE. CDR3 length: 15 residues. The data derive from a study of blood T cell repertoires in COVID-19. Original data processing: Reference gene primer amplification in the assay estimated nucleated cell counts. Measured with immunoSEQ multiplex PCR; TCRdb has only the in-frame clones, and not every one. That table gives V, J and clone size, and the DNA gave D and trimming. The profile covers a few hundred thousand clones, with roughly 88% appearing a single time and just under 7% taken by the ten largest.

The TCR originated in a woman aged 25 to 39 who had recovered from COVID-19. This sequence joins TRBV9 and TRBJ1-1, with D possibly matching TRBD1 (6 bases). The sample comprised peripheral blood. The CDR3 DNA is TGTGCCAGCAGCGCCGAGACAGGCAGGAGCACTGAAGCTTTCTTT. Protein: CASSAETGRSTEAFF.